This TCR beta chain was obtained from a study of shared clonotypes between healthy human individuals. Study-wide results and limits: The authors sampled blood alone, and tissue repertoires likely differ.

The donors, all of them Caucasian adults, lived in Nashville, Tennessee. Profiled with immunoSEQ multiplex PCR; TCRdb holds only in-frame clones, not every one. The data contain approximately 2.1 million clones, roughly 93% of them singletons. The CDR3 length is 16 residues. Losses at the gene ends were 1 base for V and 2 bases for J; bases not matched to a gene: 8. Germline assignment: CDR1 LGHNA and CDR2 YSLEER. In regard to this clone: What it binds is unknown.

This chain connects TRBV4-3 to TRBJ2-7; the match to TRBD2 covers 7 bases. Sample: naive CD4+ T cells from PBMCs. The subset denotes: CD45RA+ positively selected. The source of this sequence is a man between 18 and 35 years old in good health. Some clones in this sample may be carry-over from other donors' samples. CDR3 sequence (DNA): TGCGCCAGCAGCCAAGTTGCGAGCGGGGCCCCCTACGAGCAGTACTTC. Translating it yields CASSQVASGAPYEQYF.